Following are 6 T cell receptor beta chains from one sample sequenced in a study of T cell responses to AZD1222 COVID-19 vaccine. Generated by immunoSEQ multiplex PCR, the TCRdb table keeps only in-frame clones and is missing some. The sample contains roughly 80,000 clones, around 88% of which appear only once. Sample: peripheral blood, taken 28 days after the second AZD1222 dose. These receptor sequences come from an adult who received the AZD1222 COVID-19 vaccine.

V is TRBV24-1 and J is TRBJ2-3, with D perhaps given as TRBD1 or TRBD2 (5 bases each). Between the trimmed V and J ends, which lost 2 bases and 1 base, there was a span of 15 bases. CDR1 is KGHDR, CDR2 SFDVKD, per germline. The CDR3 loop spans 17 amino acids. The CDR3 protein is CATSDSYAQGGTDTQYF. The CDR3, as DNA: TGTGCCACCAGTGATTCCTACGCGCAGGGAGGCACAGATACGCAGTATTTT.

The chain combines TRBV3-1 (or the pseudogene TRBV3-2) with TRBJ2-5, with 10 bases identical to TRBD2. Germline-derived CDR1 and CDR2 are LGHDT and YNNKEL (reference sequence). V gave up 0 bases and J gave up 4 bases; unmatched junction bases: 5. The CDR3 has 16 residues. The DNA of the CDR3 is TGTGCCAGCAGCCAAGAGCAGCGGGGGGGCTTAGAGACCCAGTACTTC. This translates into CASSQEQRGGLETQYF.

Only one count was recorded for this clone. The rearrangement uses TRBV6-6 and TRBJ1-2, with 9 bases fitting TRBD1. This CDR3 has 16 amino acids. V lost 4 bases, J lost 3 bases, and 9 bases stayed unmatched. From germline, CDR1 is MNHNY and CDR2 SVGAGI (reference sequence). The CDR3 nucleotides read TGTGCCAGCAGTTCGACAACAGGGGGCGCTGACTATGGCTACACCTTC. Protein: CASSSTTGGADYGYTF.

The chain recombines TRBV5-1 with TRBJ2-7; no definite D call. The length of the CDR3 is 14 residues. Germline CDR1 and CDR2: SGHRS and YFSETQ. V was cut by 0 bases and J by 0 bases, with 7 bases left in between. The CDR3 here is CASSLVADSYEQYF. In DNA, the CDR3 is TGCGCCAGCAGCTTGGTGGCGGACTCCTACGAGCAGTACTTC.

The CDR3 protein is CASSPSMGAEQYF. CDR3 DNA: TGTGCCAGCAGCCCCTCCATGGGCGCCGAGCAGTACTTC. V usage is TRBV4-2 and J usage is TRBJ2-7; D is uncertain. V lost 4 bases and J lost 6, with 13 bases in between. The V gene's germline CDR1 is LGHNA and CDR2 YNFKEQ. The CDR3 sequence is 13 residues long.

CDR3: CASSVGDRNEKLFF. The CDR3 nucleotides read TGTGCCAGCAGCGTAGGGGACAGGAATGAAAAACTGTTTTTT. The chain carries TRBV9 and TRBJ1-4; TRBD1 matches at 8 bases. V shed 0 bases and J 5 bases; nucleotides not matched to a gene: 0. This CDR3 comprises 14 residues. Germline CDR1 SGDLS, CDR2 YYNGEE.